This T cell receptor (beta chain) was recorded in a study of CD8 T cells in ankylosing spondylitis. Study results and limitations: For ankylosing spondylitis blood, a TCR beta motif of seven to nine highly homologous variants appeared characteristic.

Library preparation for TCR beta used quantitative 5'-RACE with molecular barcodes. TCRdb redid the calling of the 5' RACE reads with MiXCR, one entry per CDR3 protein. The profile shows about 160,000 distinct CDR3 sequences, about 42% of them singletons. A word on this clonotype: Its antigen is unidentified.

V lost 7 bases, J lost 1 base, and 8 bases lay in between. The length of the CDR3 is 12 residues. Germline values: CDR1 SQVTM, CDR2 ANQGSEA. The rearrangement links TRBV29-1 to TRBJ1-3; no definite D call. The sample consisted of synovial fluid, either unsorted or a sorted T cell fraction (not recorded which). This clonotype was obtained from a male donor with ankylosing spondylitis. The CDR3: CSGGGSGNTIYF. The CDR3 DNA is TGCAGCGGGGGAGGGTCTGGAAACACCATATATTTT. Combining the CDR3 with reference TRBV29-1 and TRBJ1-3 gives the whole variable domain SAVISQKPSRDICQRGTSLTIQCQVDSQVTMMFWYRQQPGQSLTLIATANQGSEATYESGFVIDKFPISRPNLTFSTLTVSNMSPEDSSIYLCSGGGSGNTIYFGEGSWLTVV.